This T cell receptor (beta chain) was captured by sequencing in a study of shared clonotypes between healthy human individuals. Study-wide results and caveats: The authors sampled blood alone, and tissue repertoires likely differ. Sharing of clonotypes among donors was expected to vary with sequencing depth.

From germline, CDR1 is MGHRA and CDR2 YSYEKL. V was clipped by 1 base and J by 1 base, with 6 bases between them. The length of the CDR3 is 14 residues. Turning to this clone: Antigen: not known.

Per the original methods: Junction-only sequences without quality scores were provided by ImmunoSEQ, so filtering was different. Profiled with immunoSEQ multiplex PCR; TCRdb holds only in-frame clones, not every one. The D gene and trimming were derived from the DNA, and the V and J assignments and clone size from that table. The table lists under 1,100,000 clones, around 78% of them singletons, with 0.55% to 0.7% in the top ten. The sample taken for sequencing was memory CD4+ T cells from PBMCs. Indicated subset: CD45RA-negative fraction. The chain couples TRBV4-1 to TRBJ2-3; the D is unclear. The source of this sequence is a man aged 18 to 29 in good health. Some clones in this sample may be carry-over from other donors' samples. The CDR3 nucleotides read TGCGCCAGCAGCCAAGGTTTCGGCACAGATACGCAGTATTTT. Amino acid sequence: CASSQGFGTDTQYF.